The present T cell receptor beta chain was sequenced within a study of CD8+CD57+ T cells in acquired aplastic anemia. The overall study: Sorted CD4+ and CD8+ cells gave a mean 3.2 ug DNA, range about 0.19 to 27.4 ug.

About this clonotype: Its antigen is unknown.

Germline V CDR1 and CDR2: MNHNS, SASEGT. This CDR3 spans 12 amino acids. Deletions cut 7 bases from V and 2 bases from J, with 9 bases between. The TCR beta profiling, which covered VDJ combination and CDR3 sequence, was carried out using genomic DNA as the template. TCRdb analysed the reads with MiXCR anew, one entry per CDR3 protein. The sample yields hundreds of thousands of distinct CDR3 sequences, approximately 45% seen once. Previously, flow cytometry had revealed CD8+CD57+ cell expansion in the patients chosen for sequencing. Study-wide findings and caveats: Patients and controls shared over 25 CD8+ CDR3 sequences, which appeared highly expressed in patients and within their immunodominant clones. CD8+ Simpson's diversity in patients was not significantly different from that in controls.

V and J are TRBV6-1 and TRBJ2-7; D remains ambiguous. Specimen: sorted CD4+, CD8+, or CD8+CD57+ T cells (not recorded which) from PBMCs. The sequence derives from a human donor with aplastic anemia. The CDR3 spells CASTKPPYEQYV. The CDR3 DNA sequence: TGTGCCAGCACCAAGCCGCCCTACGAGCAGTACGTC.